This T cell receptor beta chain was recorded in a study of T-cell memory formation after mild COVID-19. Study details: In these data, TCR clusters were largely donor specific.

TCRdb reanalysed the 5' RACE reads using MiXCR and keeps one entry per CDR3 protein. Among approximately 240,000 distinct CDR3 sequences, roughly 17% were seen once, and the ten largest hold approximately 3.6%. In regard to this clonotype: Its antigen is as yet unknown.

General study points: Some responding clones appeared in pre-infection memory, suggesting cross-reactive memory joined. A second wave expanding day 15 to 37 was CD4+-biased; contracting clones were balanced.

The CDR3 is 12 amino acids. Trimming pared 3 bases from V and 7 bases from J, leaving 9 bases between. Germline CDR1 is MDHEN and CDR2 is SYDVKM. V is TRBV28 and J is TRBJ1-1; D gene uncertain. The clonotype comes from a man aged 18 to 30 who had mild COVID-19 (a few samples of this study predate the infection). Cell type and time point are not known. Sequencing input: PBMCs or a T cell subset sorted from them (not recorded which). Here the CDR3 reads CASSLQDHEAFF. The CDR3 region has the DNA TGTGCCAGCAGTTTGCAGGATCATGAAGCTTTCTTT.